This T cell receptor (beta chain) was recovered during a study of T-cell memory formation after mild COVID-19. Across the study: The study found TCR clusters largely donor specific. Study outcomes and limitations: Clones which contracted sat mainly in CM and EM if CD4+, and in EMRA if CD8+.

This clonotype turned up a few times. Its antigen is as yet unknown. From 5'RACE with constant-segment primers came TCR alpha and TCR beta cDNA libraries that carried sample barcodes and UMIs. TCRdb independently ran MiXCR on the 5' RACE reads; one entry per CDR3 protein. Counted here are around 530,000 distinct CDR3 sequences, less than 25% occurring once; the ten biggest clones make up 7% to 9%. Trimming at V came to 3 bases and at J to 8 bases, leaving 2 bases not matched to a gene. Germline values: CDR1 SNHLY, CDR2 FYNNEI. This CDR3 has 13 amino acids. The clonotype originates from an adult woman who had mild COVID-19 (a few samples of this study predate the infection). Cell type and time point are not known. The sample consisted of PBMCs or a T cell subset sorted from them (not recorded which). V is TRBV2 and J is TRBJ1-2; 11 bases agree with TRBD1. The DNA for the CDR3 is TGTGCCAGCAGTGAGGACAGGGGGCAAGGCTACACCTTC. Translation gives CASSEDRGQGYTF.